These 30 T cell receptor beta chains came from one sample sequenced in a study of T cell responses to AZD1222 COVID-19 vaccine. Some clones are missing from TCRdb's copy, which holds only in-frame ones; the method was immunoSEQ multiplex PCR. The data show 140,000 or so clones, roughly 90% seen once. Sequencing used peripheral blood, obtained 28 days after the second AZD1222 dose. Receptors originate from an adult who received the AZD1222 COVID-19 vaccine.

The chain carries TRBV5-4 and TRBJ2-7; 7 bases fit TRBD2. The V and J ends lost 4 bases and 1 base, in that order; junction bases with no gene match: 11. The length of the CDR3 is 16 residues. From germline, CDR1 is SGHNT and CDR2 YYREEE (reference sequence). The CDR3: CASSGGSPSGSYEQYF. The CDR3 nucleotides read TGTGCCAGCAGCGGGGGATCGCCTAGCGGTTCCTACGAGCAGTACTTC.

The chain is built from TRBV25-1 and TRBJ1-2, with a weak D call TRBD1 (6 bases). V was trimmed by 6 bases and J by 4 bases, leaving 6 bases between them. The CDR3 has 11 residues. Germline V gene data show CDR1 as MGHDK and CDR2 as SYGVNS. The CDR3 protein is CASRDSYGYTF. DNA for the CDR3: TGTGCCAGCAGGGACAGCTATGGCTACACCTTC.

The V gene is TRBV7-9, the J gene TRBJ2-5, with D maybe TRBD1 (6 bases). This CDR3 has 14 amino acids. CDR1 SEHNR and CDR2 FQNEAQ come from the germline V gene (reference sequence). The ends were cut back, 4 bases at V and 5 bases at J, with 14 bases in the middle. CDR3 DNA sequence: TGTGCCAGCAGCTCCAGACAGGTCAGGGAGACCCAGTACTTC. It yields the protein CASSSRQVRETQYF. Together with reference TRBV7-9 and TRBJ2-5, the CDR3 gives the full variable domain: DTGVSQNPRHKITKRGQNVTFRCDPISEHNRLYWYRQTLGQGPEFLTYFQNEAQLEKSRLLSDRFSAERPKGSFSTLEIQRTEQGDSAMYLCASSSRQVRETQYFGPGTRLLVL.

The chain carries TRBV5-6 and TRBJ2-2; TRBD1 is a possible D gene (6 bases). Trimming took 4 bases from V and 9 from J, leaving 13 bases between them. Germline V gene lookup returns CDR1 SGHDT and CDR2 YYEEEE. The CDR3 is 13 amino acids. CDR3 in amino acids: CASSIQGPRELFF. Here the CDR3 DNA reads TGTGCCAGCAGCATACAGGGTCCCCGGGAGCTGTTTTTT.

This clone is large. This rearrangement joins TRBV7-9 to TRBJ1-1; no clear D gene. Trimming shortened V by 2 bases and J by 2 bases, and 9 bases separated the two germline ends. The CDR3 contains 14 residues. Looked up from germline, CDR1 is SEHNR and CDR2 is FQNEAQ (reference sequence). CDR3 protein: CASSLWAVNTEAFF. Written as DNA, the CDR3 is TGTGCCAGCAGCTTATGGGCAGTTAACACTGAAGCTTTCTTT.

The genes are TRBV7-3 and TRBJ1-2; 7 nucleotides match TRBD1. The CDR3 runs 13 residues. The germline CDR1 and CDR2 sequences are SGHTA and FQGTGA. Trimming cost V 3 bases and J 4 bases; bases outside gene matches: 2. Written as DNA, the CDR3 is TGTGCCAGCAGCTTTGGGACAGTCTATGGCTACACCTTC. Translation: CASSFGTVYGYTF.

The J gene is TRBJ1-1, the V gene TRBV6-5; D is possibly TRBD1 (5 bases). Germline V gene data show CDR1 as MNHEY and CDR2 as SVGAGI. CDR3 length equals 13 residues. V lost 6 bases to trimming and J lost 5 bases, with 13 bases between them. CDR3 sequence (DNA): TGTGCCAGCAGACTCCAGGGTCTGACTGAAGCTTTCTTT. This gives the protein CASRLQGLTEAFF.

This clone has a single count. The gene calls are TRBV7-9 and TRBJ2-1; 14 nucleotides align to TRBD2. V was pared by 5 bases and J by 9 bases, with 6 bases of the junction left unmatched. From germline, CDR1 is SEHNR and CDR2 FQNEAQ (reference sequence). CDR3 length equals 15 residues. The CDR3 spells CASSRGTSGSGEQFF. CDR3 DNA: TGTGCCAGCAGCCGCGGGACTAGCGGGAGTGGTGAGCAGTTCTTC.

This chain links TRBV18 with TRBJ1-1; 7 positions agree with TRBD1. This CDR3 has 15 residues. Germline-derived CDR1 and CDR2 are KGHSH and LQKENI. V dropped 5 bases and J dropped 2; count of bases not matched to a gene: 8. This CDR3 reads CASSLTGDLNTEAFF. CDR3 DNA: TGTGCCAGCTCATTAACAGGGGACCTCAACACTGAAGCTTTCTTT.

J is TRBJ1-5 and V is TRBV2, with 10 bases fitting TRBD1. Looked up from germline, CDR1 is SNHLY and CDR2 is FYNNEI. Trimming cost V 8 bases and J 2 bases; bases outside gene matches: 6. CDR3 size: 15 residues. The CDR3 DNA is TGTGCCAGCGCTAACGGACAGGGGGGCAATCAGCCCCAGCATTTT. Amino acid sequence: CASANGQGGNQPQHF.

The CDR3 protein is CASSMRTSSNQPQHF. The CDR3 DNA reads as TGTGCCAGTAGTATGCGGACAAGTAGCAATCAGCCCCAGCATTTT. The V gene is TRBV19, the J gene TRBJ1-5, with TRBD1 as a possible D gene (5 bases). The CDR3 is 15 amino acids. Germline loops: CDR1 LNHDA, CDR2 SQIVND (reference sequence). Between the trimmed V and J ends, which lost 3 bases and 0 bases, there was a span of 9 bases.

In this sample, this clone turned up once. The V gene is TRBV4-1, the J gene TRBJ2-1; no firm D call. V was trimmed by 3 bases and J by 9 bases, leaving 12 bases between them. This CDR3 has 13 amino acids. Germline lookup yields CDR1 MGHRA and CDR2 YSYEKL. The CDR3 region has the DNA TGCGCCAGCAGCCAGCCCCTTGTTGGTGAGCAGTTCTTC. Its translation is CASSQPLVGEQFF.

The genes are TRBV27 and TRBJ2-1; D is possibly TRBD1 or TRBD2 (5 bases each). Per germline, CDR1 MNHEY and CDR2 SMNVEV (reference sequence). V lost 6 bases to trimming and J lost 0 bases, with 18 bases between them. This CDR3 has 17 residues. The chain's CDR3 is CASRRQRDLFSYNEQFF. The CDR3 bases are TGTGCCAGCAGGCGCCAGAGGGACCTTTTCTCCTACAATGAGCAGTTCTTC.

J is TRBJ1-6 and V is TRBV5-5; D gene uncertain. Germline lookup yields CDR1 SGHKS and CDR2 YYEKEE (reference sequence). V shed 0 bases and J shed 10 bases, with 11 bases lying between them. The length of the CDR3 is 14 residues. The DNA for the CDR3 is TGTGCCAGCAGCTTGGATAGGGTGCGGTCACCCCTCCACTTT. This codes for CASSLDRVRSPLHF.

This rearrangement joins TRBV28 to TRBJ2-7; TRBD1 might be the D (5 bases). From germline, CDR1 is MDHEN and CDR2 SYDVKM. V dropped 1 base and J dropped 0 bases, with 10 bases sitting between them. This CDR3 has 15 residues. The CDR3 reads CASSLLGASSYEQYF. CDR3 DNA: TGTGCCAGCAGTTTATTAGGGGCTAGCTCCTACGAGCAGTACTTC.

The chain carries TRBV5-4 and TRBJ2-1; 9 bases line up with TRBD1. With 4 bases clipped from V and 7 bases from J, the junction kept 9 bases outside the gene matches. Germline assignment: CDR1 SGHNT and CDR2 YYREEE (reference sequence). The CDR3 is 15 amino acids. The CDR3 is CASSTGDRDVNEQFF. The CDR3 DNA follows: TGTGCCAGCAGCACTGGGGACAGGGACGTGAATGAGCAGTTCTTC.

The chain uses TRBV3-1 (or the pseudogene TRBV3-2) and TRBJ1-1; maybe TRBD1 (5 bases). Trimming took 4 bases from V and 4 from J, leaving 10 bases between them. Germline V gives CDR1 LGHDT, CDR2 YNNKEL (reference sequence). CDR3 size: 13 residues. The CDR3 loop reads CASSLPGSTEAFF. The CDR3 bases are TGTGCCAGCAGCCTACCAGGGTCCACTGAAGCTTTCTTT.

The genes are TRBV5-6 and TRBJ2-1; 8 bases line up with TRBD1. This CDR3 has 13 residues. Trimming at V came to 3 bases and at J to 7 bases, leaving 3 bases not matched to a gene. Per germline, CDR1 SGHDT and CDR2 YYEEEE. CDR3 bases: TGTGCCAGCAGCTCCACAGGGGGGAATGAGCAGTTCTTC. Translated, it gives CASSSTGGNEQFF. The full variable domain, its missing parts supplied by reference TRBV5-6 and TRBJ2-1, is DAGVTQSPTHLIKTRGQQVTLRCSPKSGHDTVSWYQQALGQGPQFIFQYYEEEERQRGNFPDRFSGHQFPNYSSELNVNALLLGDSALYLCASSSTGGNEQFFGPGTRLTVL.

The chain combines TRBV9 with TRBJ1-5; D gene uncertain. V shed 2 bases and J shed 10 bases, with 13 bases lying between them. The CDR3 runs 13 residues. CDR1 is SGDLS and CDR2 is YYNGEE in the germline V gene. In DNA form, the CDR3 reads TGTGCCAGCAGCGTGGGCCCTTCCACACCCCAGCATTTT. Translation gives CASSVGPSTPQHF.

The chain combines TRBV27 with TRBJ1-1, with TRBD1 as a possible D gene (6 bases). V was shortened by 0 bases and J by 8 bases, with 10 bases between the two germline ends. The CDR3 totals 13 residues. Germline lookup yields CDR1 MNHEY and CDR2 SMNVEV (reference sequence). The CDR3 region has the DNA TGTGCCAGCAGTTTATCGTCCGGGGGCGAAGCTTTCTTT. It translates to CASSLSSGGEAFF.

This chain links TRBV9 with TRBJ2-2; D ambiguous. Looked up from germline, CDR1 is SGDLS and CDR2 is YYNGEE. Trimming removed 3 bases from V and 4 bases from J, with 19 bases in between. CDR3 length equals 17 residues. The CDR3 DNA reads TGTGCCAGCAGCGCCTCCCACAAGGCCGTGAGCACCGGGGAGCTGTTTTTT. Protein: CASSASHKAVSTGELFF.

The CDR3 reads CASSRQGYEQYF. The CDR3 bases are TGTGCCAGCAGTCGACAGGGCTACGAGCAGTACTTC. The chain employs TRBV12-3 or TRBV12-4 and TRBJ2-7; 7 nucleotides align to TRBD1. The CDR3 is 12 amino acids. The V gene end was trimmed by 5 bases and the J gene end by 3 bases; junction bases not matched to a gene: 1.

This chain uses TRBV5-1 with TRBJ1-1, with a possible D match to TRBD1 (6 bases). This CDR3 has 16 residues. Trimming left V 5 bases short and J 0 bases short, with 17 bases between. Germline V gives CDR1 SGHRS, CDR2 YFSETQ. CDR3 residues: CASRQGPWGMNTEAFF. Here the CDR3 DNA reads TGCGCCAGCAGACAGGGTCCCTGGGGAATGAACACTGAAGCTTTCTTT.

This chain connects TRBV18 to TRBJ2-4, with D unresolved. Trimming removed 3 bases at V and 2 bases at J, with 5 bases between. Germline V CDR1 and CDR2: KGHSH, LQKENI. CDR3 length equals 13 residues. CDR3 sequence reads: CASSPNTKNIQYF. In nucleotides, the CDR3 is TGTGCCAGCTCACCGAATACCAAAAACATTCAGTACTTC.

This clone was detected only once. This rearrangement joins TRBV19 to TRBJ2-6; D is undetermined. Germline-derived CDR1 and CDR2 are LNHDA and SQIVND (reference sequence). The ends were cut back, 3 bases at V and 12 bases at J, with 9 bases in the middle. This CDR3 spans 12 amino acids. The CDR3 nucleotides are TGTGCCAGTAGTATCAGCCCGGGCGTCCTGACTTTC. This codes for CASSISPGVLTF.

This rearrangement joins TRBV5-4 to TRBJ2-3, with 10 bases fitting TRBD1. V was pared by 4 bases and J by 1 base, with 0 bases of the junction left unmatched. The length of the CDR3 is 14 residues. Germline assignment: CDR1 SGHNT and CDR2 YYREEE (reference sequence). The CDR3 reads CASSGTGGTDTQYF. The CDR3 nucleotides read TGTGCCAGCAGCGGGACAGGGGGCACAGATACGCAGTATTTT.

The chain couples TRBV7-8 to TRBJ1-5; D is ambiguous. Germline loops: CDR1 SGHVS, CDR2 FQNEAQ. Trimming took 4 bases from V and 3 from J, leaving 4 bases between them. This CDR3 comprises 12 residues. CDR3 protein: CASSSFNQPQHF. DNA for the CDR3: TGTGCCAGCAGCTCATTCAATCAGCCCCAGCATTTT.

The J gene is TRBJ2-6, the V gene TRBV6-5, with 8 nucleotides matching TRBD1. Germline V lookup: CDR1 MNHEY, CDR2 SVGAGI. This CDR3 region has 15 residues. The V gene end was trimmed by 5 bases and the J gene end by 2 bases; junction bases not matched to a gene: 2. In nucleotides, the CDR3 is TGTGCCAGCAGTCCACAGGGGGCTGGGGCCAACGTCCTGACTTTC. Protein product: CASSPQGAGANVLTF.

This chain connects TRBV6-5 to TRBJ1-2; D possibly corresponds to TRBD1 (6 bases). The CDR3 length is 14 residues. Trimming took off 2 bases at V and 7 bases at J, with 14 bases between the two ends. Germline CDR1 reads MNHEY; CDR2 reads SVGAGI. DNA for the CDR3: TGTGCCAGCAGTTACGGGCAGGGGAGGGGTGGCTACACCTTC. It is translated as CASSYGQGRGGYTF.

The rearrangement links TRBV7-9 to TRBJ2-7, with D perhaps matching TRBD1 (6 bases). This CDR3 has 15 residues. The V end was cut by 2 bases, the J end by 5 bases, with 16 bases between. From germline, CDR1 is SEHNR and CDR2 FQNEAQ (reference sequence). The CDR3 DNA reads TGTGCCAGCAGCTTAACCTTAACAGGGTTCCACGAGCAGTACTTC. This gives the protein CASSLTLTGFHEQYF.